This TCR beta chain was documented in a study of T-cell memory formation after mild COVID-19. Study-level points and caveats: The finding that pre-infection memory included some responding clones suggested that cross-reactive memory joined.

Amplification by 5'RACE using constant-segment primers produced TCR alpha and TCR beta cDNA libraries that carried sample barcodes and UMIs. In TCRdb, the 5' RACE reads were re-called with MiXCR into one record per CDR3 protein. Found here are about 210,000 distinct CDR3 sequences, roughly 27% of them singletons; the top ten hold approximately 10%. The CDR3 has 11 residues. The V gene lost 10 bases and the J gene lost 5 bases, with 12 bases spanning the gap. Germline values: CDR1 SGHRS, CDR2 YFSETQ. Comment on this clonotype: Its antigen is still unknown.

The TCR originated in an adult woman who had mild COVID-19 (a few samples of this study predate the infection). Cell type and time point are not known. Material for sequencing was PBMCs or a T cell subset sorted from them (not recorded which). This chain uses TRBV5-1 with TRBJ1-1; D is uncertain. CDR3 amino acids: CAVVYGTEAFF. The DNA for the CDR3 is TGCGCCGTAGTTTACGGGACTGAAGCTTTCTTT.